This TCR beta chain emerged from a study of T cells in Graves' hyperthyroidism and ophthalmopathy. Overall study findings and caveats: Ophthalmopathy cases were set apart from stable hyperthyroidism by a 13 V-J model.

TCR beta CDR3 sequences were amplified from RNA transcripts. The HTBI primer set served for first-round RT-PCR of the TCR CDR3. TCRdb redid the calling of the multiplex PCR reads with MiXCR, one entry per CDR3 protein. The sample holds 700,000 or so distinct CDR3 sequences, roughly 17% seen once. The sample holds many counts of this clonotype. Its specificity is not known. The diagnostic basis comprised clinical symptoms, serum thyroxine and TRAb, thyroid ultrasound and orbital computed tomography. This CDR3 spans 15 amino acids. From germline, CDR1 is MDHEN and CDR2 SYDVKM. With 3 bases removed from V and 5 bases from J, the gap between germline ends came to 16 bases.

Sequencing was carried out using blood. This clonotype was sampled from a man in his late teens or twenties with Graves' hyperthyroidism. The gene calls are TRBV28 and TRBJ1-1; tentative D call: TRBD1 (6 bases). The CDR3 nucleotides read TGTGCCAGCAGTTTCCCAGGGGCGGCCGGAACTGAAGCTTTCTTT. Translated: CASSFPGAAGTEAFF.